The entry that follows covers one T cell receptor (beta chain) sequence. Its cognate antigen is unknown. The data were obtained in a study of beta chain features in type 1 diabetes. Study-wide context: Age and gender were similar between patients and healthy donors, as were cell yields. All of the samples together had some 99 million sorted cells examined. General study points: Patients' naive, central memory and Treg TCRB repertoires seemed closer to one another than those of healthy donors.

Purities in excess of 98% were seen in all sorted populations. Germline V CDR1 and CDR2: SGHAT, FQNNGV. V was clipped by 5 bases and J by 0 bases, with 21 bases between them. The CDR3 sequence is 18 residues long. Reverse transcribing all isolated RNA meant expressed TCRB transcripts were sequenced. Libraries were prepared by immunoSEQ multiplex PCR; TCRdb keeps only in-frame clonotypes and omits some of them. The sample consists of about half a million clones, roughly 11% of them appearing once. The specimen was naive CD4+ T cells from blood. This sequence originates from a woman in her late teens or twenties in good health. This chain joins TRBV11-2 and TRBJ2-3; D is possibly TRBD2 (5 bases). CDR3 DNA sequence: TGTGCCAGCAGCGTGAACCGACGGACTCTCGCTAGCACAGATACGCAGTATTTT. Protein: CASSVNRRTLASTDTQYF.